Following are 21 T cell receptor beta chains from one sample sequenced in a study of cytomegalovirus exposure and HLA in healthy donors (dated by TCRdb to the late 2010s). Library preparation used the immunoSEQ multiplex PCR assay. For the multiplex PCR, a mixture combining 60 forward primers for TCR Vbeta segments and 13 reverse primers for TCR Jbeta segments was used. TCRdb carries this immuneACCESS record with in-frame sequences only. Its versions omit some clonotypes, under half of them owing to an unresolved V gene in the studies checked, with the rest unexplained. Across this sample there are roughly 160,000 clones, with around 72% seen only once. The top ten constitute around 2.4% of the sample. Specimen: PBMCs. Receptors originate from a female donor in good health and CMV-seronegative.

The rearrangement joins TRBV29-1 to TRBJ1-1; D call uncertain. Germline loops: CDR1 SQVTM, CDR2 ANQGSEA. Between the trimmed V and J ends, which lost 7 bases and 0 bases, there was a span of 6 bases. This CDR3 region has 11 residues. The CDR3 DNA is TGCAGCGCCTCAGTGAACACTGAAGCTTTCTTT. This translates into CSASVNTEAFF. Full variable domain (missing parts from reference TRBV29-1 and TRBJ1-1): SAVISQKPSRDICQRGTSLTIQCQVDSQVTMMFWYRQQPGQSLTLIATANQGSEATYESGFVIDKFPISRPNLTFSTLTVSNMSPEDSSIYLCSASVNTEAFFGQGTRLTVV.

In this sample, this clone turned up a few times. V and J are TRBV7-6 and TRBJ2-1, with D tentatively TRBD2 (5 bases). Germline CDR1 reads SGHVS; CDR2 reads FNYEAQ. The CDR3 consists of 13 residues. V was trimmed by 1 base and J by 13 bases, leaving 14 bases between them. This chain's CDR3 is CASSLGAPDSQFF. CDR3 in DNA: TGTGCCAGCAGCTTAGGGGCTCCGGACTCCCAGTTCTTC. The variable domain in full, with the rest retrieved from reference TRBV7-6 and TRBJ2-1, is GAGVSQSPRYKVTKRGQDVALRCDPISGHVSLYWYRQALGQGPEFLTYFNYEAQQDKSGLPNDRFSAERPEGSISTLTIQRTEQRDSAMYRCASSLGAPDSQFFGPGTRLTVL.

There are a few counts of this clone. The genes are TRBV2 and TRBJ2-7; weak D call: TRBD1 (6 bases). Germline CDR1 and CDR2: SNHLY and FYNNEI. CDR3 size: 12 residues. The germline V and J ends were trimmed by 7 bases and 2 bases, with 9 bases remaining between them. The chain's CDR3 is CASKGDTYEQYF. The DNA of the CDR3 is TGTGCCAGCAAAGGGGACACCTACGAGCAGTACTTC.

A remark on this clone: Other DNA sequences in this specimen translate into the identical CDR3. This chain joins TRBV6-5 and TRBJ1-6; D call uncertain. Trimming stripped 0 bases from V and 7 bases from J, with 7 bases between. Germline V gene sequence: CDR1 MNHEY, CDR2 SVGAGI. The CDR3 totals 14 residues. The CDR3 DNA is TGTGCCAGCAGTTACTCGCCGGTCAATTCACCCCTCCACTTT. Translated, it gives CASSYSPVNSPLHF.

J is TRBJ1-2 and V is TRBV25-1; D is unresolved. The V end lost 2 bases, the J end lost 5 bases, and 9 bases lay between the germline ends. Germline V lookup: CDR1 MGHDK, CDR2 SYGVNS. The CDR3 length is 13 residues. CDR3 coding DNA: TGTGCCAGCAGTGAACCCTACCTTTATGGCTACACCTTC. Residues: CASSEPYLYGYTF.

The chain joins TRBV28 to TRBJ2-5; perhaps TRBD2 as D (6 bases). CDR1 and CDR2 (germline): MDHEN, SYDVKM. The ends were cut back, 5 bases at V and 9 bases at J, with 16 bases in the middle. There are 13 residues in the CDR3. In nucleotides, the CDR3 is TGTGCCAGCAGTCCTGAATTACTAGCCTCCCAGTACTTC. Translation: CASSPELLASQYF.

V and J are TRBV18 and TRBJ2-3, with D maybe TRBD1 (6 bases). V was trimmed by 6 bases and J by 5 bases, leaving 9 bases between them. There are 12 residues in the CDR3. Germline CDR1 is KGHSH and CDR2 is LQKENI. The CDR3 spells CASSPDRDTQYF. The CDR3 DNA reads TGTGCCAGCTCCCCGGACAGAGATACGCAGTATTTT.

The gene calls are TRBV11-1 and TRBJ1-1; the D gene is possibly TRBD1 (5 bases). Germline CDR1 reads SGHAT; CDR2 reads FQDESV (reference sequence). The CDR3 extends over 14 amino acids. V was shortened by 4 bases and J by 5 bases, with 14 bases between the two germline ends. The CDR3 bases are TGTGCCAGCAGCTCCAAGAGGGGAGGAACTGAAGCTTTCTTT. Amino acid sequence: CASSSKRGGTEAFF. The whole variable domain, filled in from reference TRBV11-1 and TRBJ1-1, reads EAEVAQSPRYKITEKSQAVAFWCDPISGHATLYWYRQILGQGPELLVQFQDESVVDDSQLPKDRFSAERLKGVDSTLKIQPAELGDSAMYLCASSSKRGGTEAFFGQGTRLTVV.

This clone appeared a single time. The CDR3 DNA sequence: TGTGCCAGCGGGAGGAGGAGCTCTGGAAACACCATATATTTT. Protein: CASGRRSSGNTIYF. The chain combines TRBV9 with TRBJ1-3, with D unresolved. Trimming took off 7 bases at V and 0 bases at J, with 11 bases between the two ends. Germline lookup yields CDR1 SGDLS and CDR2 YYNGEE. The CDR3 is 14 residues long.

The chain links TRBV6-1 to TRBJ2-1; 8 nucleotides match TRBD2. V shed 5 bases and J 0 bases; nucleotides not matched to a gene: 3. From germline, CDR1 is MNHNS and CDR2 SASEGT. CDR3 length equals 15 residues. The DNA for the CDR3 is TGTGCCAGCAGTCTGACTAGCGACTCCTACAATGAGCAGTTCTTC. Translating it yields CASSLTSDSYNEQFF.

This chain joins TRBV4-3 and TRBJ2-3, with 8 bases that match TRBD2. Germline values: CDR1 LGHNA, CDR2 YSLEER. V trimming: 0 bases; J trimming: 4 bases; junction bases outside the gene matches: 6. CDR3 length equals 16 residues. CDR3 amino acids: CASSQDPSGSADTQYF. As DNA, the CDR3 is TGCGCCAGCAGCCAAGATCCCAGCGGGAGCGCAGATACGCAGTATTTT.

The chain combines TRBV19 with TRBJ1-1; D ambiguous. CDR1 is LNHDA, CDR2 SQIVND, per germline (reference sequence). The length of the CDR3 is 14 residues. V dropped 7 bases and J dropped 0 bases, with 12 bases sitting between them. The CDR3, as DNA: TGTGCCAGTAACAGACACAACATGAACACTGAAGCTTTCTTT. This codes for CASNRHNMNTEAFF.

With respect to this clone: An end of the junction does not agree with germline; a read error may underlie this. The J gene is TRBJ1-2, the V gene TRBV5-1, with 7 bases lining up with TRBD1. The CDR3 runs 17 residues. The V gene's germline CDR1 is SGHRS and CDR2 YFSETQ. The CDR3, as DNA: TGCGCCAGCCGCTTTCGACAATACAGGGGCTTTTCGTATGGCTACACCTTC. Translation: CASRFRQYRGFSYGYTF.

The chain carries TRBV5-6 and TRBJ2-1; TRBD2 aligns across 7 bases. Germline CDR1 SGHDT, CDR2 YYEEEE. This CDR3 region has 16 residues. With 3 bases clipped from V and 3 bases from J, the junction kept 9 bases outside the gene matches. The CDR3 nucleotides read TGTGCCAGCAGCTCTGATAGCGGGCGAATCTACAATGAGCAGTTCTTC. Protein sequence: CASSSDSGRIYNEQFF.

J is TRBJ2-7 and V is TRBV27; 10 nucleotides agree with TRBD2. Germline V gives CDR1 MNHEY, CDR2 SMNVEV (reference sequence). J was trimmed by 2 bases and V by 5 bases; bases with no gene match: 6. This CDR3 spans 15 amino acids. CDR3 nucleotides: TGTGCCAGCAGTCCCGGACTAGCGGATACCTACGAGCAGTACTTC. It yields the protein CASSPGLADTYEQYF.

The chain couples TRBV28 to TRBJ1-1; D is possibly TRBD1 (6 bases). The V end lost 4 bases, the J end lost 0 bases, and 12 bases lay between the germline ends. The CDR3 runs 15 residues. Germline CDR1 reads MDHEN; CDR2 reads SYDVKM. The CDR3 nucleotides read TGTGCCAGCAGTTCACAGACAGGTTTGAACACTGAAGCTTTCTTT. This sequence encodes CASSSQTGLNTEAFF.

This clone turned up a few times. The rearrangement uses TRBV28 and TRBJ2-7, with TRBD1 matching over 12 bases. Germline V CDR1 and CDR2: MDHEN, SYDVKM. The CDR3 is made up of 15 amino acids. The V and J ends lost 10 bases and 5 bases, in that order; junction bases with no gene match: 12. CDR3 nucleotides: TGTGCCACCCGAAAGCGGGACAGGGGGCTCCACGAGCAGTACTTC. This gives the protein CATRKRDRGLHEQYF.

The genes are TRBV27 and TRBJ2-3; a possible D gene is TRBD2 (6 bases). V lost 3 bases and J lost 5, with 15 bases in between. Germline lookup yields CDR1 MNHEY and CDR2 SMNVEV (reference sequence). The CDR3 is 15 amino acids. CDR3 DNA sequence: TGTGCCAGCAGTTTCCCCGGGAGTGGGAGAGATACGCAGTATTTT. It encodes CASSFPGSGRDTQYF.

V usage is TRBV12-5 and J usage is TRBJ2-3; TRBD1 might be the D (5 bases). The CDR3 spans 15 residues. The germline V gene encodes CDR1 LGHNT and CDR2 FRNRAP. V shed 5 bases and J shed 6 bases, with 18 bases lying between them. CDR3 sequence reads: CASGKGQGWRDTQYF. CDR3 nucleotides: TGTGCTAGTGGTAAGGGGCAGGGTTGGCGTGATACGCAGTATTTT.

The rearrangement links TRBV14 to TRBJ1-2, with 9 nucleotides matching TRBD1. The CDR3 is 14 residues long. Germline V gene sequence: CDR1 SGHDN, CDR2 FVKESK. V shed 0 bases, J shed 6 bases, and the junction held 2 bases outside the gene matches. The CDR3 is CASSQDDRGNGYTF. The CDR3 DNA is TGTGCCAGCAGCCAAGACGACAGGGGGAATGGCTACACCTTC.

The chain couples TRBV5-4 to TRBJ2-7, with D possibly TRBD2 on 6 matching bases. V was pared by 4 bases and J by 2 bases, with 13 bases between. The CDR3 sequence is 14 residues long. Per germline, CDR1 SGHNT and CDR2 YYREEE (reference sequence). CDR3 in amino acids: CASSPGDRPYEQYF. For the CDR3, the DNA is TGTGCCAGCAGCCCGGGGGACCGCCCCTACGAGCAGTACTTC.